This T cell receptor (beta chain) emerged from a study of shared clonotypes between healthy human individuals. Sequenced by immunoSEQ multiplex PCR; TCRdb stores in-frame clones only, minus some. In the table there are some 95,000 clones, approximately 61% of which are singletons. Per germline, CDR1 MRHNA and CDR2 SNTAGT. CDR3 length: 16 residues. V was pared by 4 bases and J by 4 bases, with 13 bases of the junction left unmatched. General study points: Clonotypes shared by all four donors outscored non-shared clonotypes in generation probability. Larger estimated richness was generally seen in naive subsets than in memory subsets.

Only a few counts were recorded for this clone. No antigen is known for it. CD8 memory pooled CD45RO+ cells and CCR7-negative CD45RA+ TemRA cells. The specimen sequenced was memory CD8+ T cells sorted from blood. Described subset: CD45RO+ cells pooled with CCR7-negative TemRA cells. The chain combines TRBV6-4 with TRBJ2-7, with 7 bases lining up with TRBD2. This receptor was obtained from a man between 25 and 39 years old in good health. CDR3 DNA sequence: TGTGCCAGCAGTGCGAGGGACTACCTTTTCGGGTACGAGCAGTACTTC. This sequence encodes CASSARDYLFGYEQYF.